A selection of T cell receptor beta chains follows, all from one sample in a study of cytomegalovirus exposure and HLA in healthy donors. Measured with immunoSEQ multiplex PCR; TCRdb has only the in-frame clones, and not every one. The sample shows about 360,000 clones, about nine tenths of them seen only once. Sequencing input: PBMCs. These TCRs come from a woman younger than 30 in good health and CMV-seronegative. The conserved cysteine and the conserved F or W are not part of the CDR3 here.

>TRBJ1-1|TRBV11-2
ASKASVDRRTEAF
>TRBJ1-2|TRBV14
ASSLSGGGYT
>TRBJ1-6|TRBV28
AGQGESNSPLH
>TRBJ1-2|TRBV6-6
ASLKYNYGYT
>TRBJ2-3|TRBV6-4
ASSDSTSGGDTQY
>TRBJ2-7|TRBV19
ASSGLAHEQY
>TRBJ2-1|TRBV9
ASSARQGENEQF
>TRBJ1-2|TRBV6-1
ASSELSGQNYGYT
>TRBJ1-2|TRBV7-9
ASSPRGEGRSGYT
>TRBJ2-3|TRBV25-1
ASSERGIRDTQY